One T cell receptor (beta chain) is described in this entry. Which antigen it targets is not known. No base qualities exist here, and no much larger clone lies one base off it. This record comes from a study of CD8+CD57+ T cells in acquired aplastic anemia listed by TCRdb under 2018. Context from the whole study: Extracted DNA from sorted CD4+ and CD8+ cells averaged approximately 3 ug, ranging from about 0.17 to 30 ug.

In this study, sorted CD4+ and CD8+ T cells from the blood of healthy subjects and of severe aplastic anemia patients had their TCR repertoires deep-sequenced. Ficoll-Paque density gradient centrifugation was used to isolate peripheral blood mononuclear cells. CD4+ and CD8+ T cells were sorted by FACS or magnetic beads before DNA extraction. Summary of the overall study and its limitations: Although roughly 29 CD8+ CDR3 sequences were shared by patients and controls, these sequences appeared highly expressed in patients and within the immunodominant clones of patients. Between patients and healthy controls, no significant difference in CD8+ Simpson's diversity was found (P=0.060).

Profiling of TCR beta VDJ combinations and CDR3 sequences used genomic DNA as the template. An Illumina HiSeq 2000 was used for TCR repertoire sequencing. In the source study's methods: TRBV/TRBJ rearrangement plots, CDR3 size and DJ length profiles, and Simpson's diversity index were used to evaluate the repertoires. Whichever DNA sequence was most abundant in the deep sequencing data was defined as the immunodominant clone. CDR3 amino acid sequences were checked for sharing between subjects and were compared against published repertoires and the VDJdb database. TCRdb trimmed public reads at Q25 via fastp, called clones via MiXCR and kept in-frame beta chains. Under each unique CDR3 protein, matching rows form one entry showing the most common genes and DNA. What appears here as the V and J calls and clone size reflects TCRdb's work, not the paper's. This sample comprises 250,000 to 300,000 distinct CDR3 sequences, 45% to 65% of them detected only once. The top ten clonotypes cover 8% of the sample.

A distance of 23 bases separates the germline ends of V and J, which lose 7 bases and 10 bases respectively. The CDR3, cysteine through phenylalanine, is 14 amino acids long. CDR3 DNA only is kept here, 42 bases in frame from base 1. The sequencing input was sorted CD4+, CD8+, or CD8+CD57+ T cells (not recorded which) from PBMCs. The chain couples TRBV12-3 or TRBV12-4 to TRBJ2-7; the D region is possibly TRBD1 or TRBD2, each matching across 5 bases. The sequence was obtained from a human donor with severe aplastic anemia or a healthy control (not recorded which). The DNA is TGTGCCAGCACCACCCCGGGACGTCTCCAAGACCAGTACTTC. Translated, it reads CASTTPGRLQDQYF.